The clone carrying this T cell receptor (beta chain) appeared once. What it binds is not known. The sample is drawn from a study of cytomegalovirus exposure and HLA in healthy donors. Study-wide points: Three of the chains that were CMV-associated were confirmed in vitro to be specific for CMV antigens.

TCRdb's table, derived via immunoSEQ multiplex PCR, lists solely in-frame clones and lacks some. This sample has hundreds of thousands of clones; roughly 90% occur once, and the top ten carry about 0.85%. The CDR3 consists of 15 residues. CDR1 and CDR2 from the germline V gene are PRHDT and FYEKMQ (reference sequence). The ends were cut back, 6 bases at V and 5 bases at J, with 19 bases in the middle. Material: PBMCs. This chain connects TRBV13 to TRBJ1-1, with a tentative D call TRBD1 (5 bases). This TCR came from a woman aged 18 to 35 in good health and CMV-seronegative. CDR3 nucleotide sequence: TGTGCCAGCAGGGAAGGAGTTCAGGGAACGACTGAAGCTTTCTTT. This codes for CASREGVQGTTEAFF.